Below, 27 T cell receptor beta chains from the same sample are listed, as sequenced in a study of CD8 T cells in ankylosing spondylitis. TCRdb re-derived calls from the 5' RACE reads in MiXCR, one entry per CDR3 protein. This sample has roughly 150,000 distinct CDR3 sequences, with just under 7.5% found just once. The sample consisted of blood, either unsorted or a sorted T cell fraction (not recorded which). These receptor sequences come from a female donor with ankylosing spondylitis or in good health (not recorded which).

This clonotype was recorded many times. This chain links TRBV18 with TRBJ2-1, with D perhaps TRBD2 (6 bases). The V end lost 8 bases, the J end lost 8 bases, and 22 bases lay between the germline ends. The CDR3 has 15 residues. Germline V CDR1 and CDR2: KGHSH, LQKENI. The CDR3 here is CASALRDSQVDEQFF. For the CDR3, the DNA is TGTGCCAGCGCTCTACGGGACTCCCAGGTGGATGAGCAGTTCTTC.

In this sample, this clonotype turned up many times. This chain connects TRBV5-1 to TRBJ2-1; TRBD2 might be the D (7 bases). The V end lost 5 bases, the J end lost 5 bases, and 17 bases lay between the germline ends. Germline loops: CDR1 SGHRS, CDR2 YFSETQ. The length of the CDR3 is 15 residues. CDR3 residues: CASRILGGGNNEQFF. The CDR3 nucleotides are TGCGCCAGCAGAATCCTGGGAGGGGGTAACAATGAGCAGTTCTTC.

This clonotype was observed at least ten times. The V gene is TRBV20-1, the J gene TRBJ1-1; 11 nucleotides align to TRBD1. J was trimmed by 6 bases and V by 6 bases; bases with no gene match: 6. The CDR3 length is 13 residues. Germline V gene sequence: CDR1 DFQATT, CDR2 SNEGSKA (reference sequence). The CDR3 DNA reads as TGCAGTGCCGGGACAGGGGGGGCATCTGAAGCTTTCTTT. Translation: CSAGTGGASEAFF.

This clonotype was picked up many times. The V and J genes are TRBV12-3 or TRBV12-4 and TRBJ1-1, with TRBD1 matching over 8 bases. V lost 6 bases and J lost 3; bases outside the gene matches: 3. The CDR3 extends over 13 amino acids. In nucleotides, the CDR3 is TGTGCCAGCAGAGAGACAGGGGACACTGAAGCTTTCTTT. Translated, it gives CASRETGDTEAFF.

The rearrangement links TRBV6-1 to TRBJ2-3; the match to TRBD2 covers 9 bases. Looked up from germline, CDR1 is MNHNS and CDR2 is SASEGT. The CDR3 totals 15 residues. V was pared by 4 bases and J by 2 bases, with 4 bases of the junction left unmatched. The CDR3 DNA is TGTGCCAGCAGTGGCCTAGCGGGGTACACAGATACGCAGTATTTT. Translation gives CASSGLAGYTDTQYF.

Ten or more counts support this clonotype. The chain carries TRBV7-2 and TRBJ2-1; D is uncertain. The CDR3 runs 15 residues. Looked up from germline, CDR1 is SGHTA and CDR2 is FQGNSA. V was trimmed by 7 bases and J by 1 base, leaving 14 bases between them. Here the CDR3 DNA reads TGTGCCAGCACCCAAGCAGGAGCTTCCTACAATGAGCAGTTCTTC. Protein product: CASTQAGASYNEQFF. Together with reference TRBV7-2 and TRBJ2-1, the CDR3 gives the full variable domain: GAGVSQSPSNKVTEKGKDVELRCDPISGHTALYWYRQSLGQGLEFLIYFQGNSAPDKSGLPSDRFSAERTGGSVSTLTIQRTQQEDSAVYLCASTQAGASYNEQFFGPGTRLTVL.

This clonotype was picked up many times. The chain recombines TRBV4-3 with TRBJ1-2, with D uncertain. Trimming stripped 1 base from V and 0 bases from J, with 9 bases between. The CDR3 is 15 residues long. Germline V gene data show CDR1 as LGHNA and CDR2 as YSLEER. Here the CDR3 DNA reads TGCGCCAGCAGCCAAGGCCGCCGGACTAACTATGGCTACACCTTC. Its protein is CASSQGRRTNYGYTF.

This clonotype was recorded many times. The V gene is TRBV2, the J gene TRBJ2-3, with TRBD1 matching over 8 bases. J lost 1 base, V lost 7 bases, and 13 bases had no gene match. Germline lookup yields CDR1 SNHLY and CDR2 FYNNEI. The CDR3 is made up of 17 amino acids. The CDR3 reads CASTVGPRGLRTDTQYF. CDR3 bases: TGTGCCAGCACCGTAGGTCCCAGGGGGCTACGCACAGATACGCAGTATTTT.

This clonotype has a count of ten or more. The chain combines TRBV29-1 with TRBJ1-5; perhaps TRBD1 as D (5 bases). V gave up 8 bases and J gave up 2 bases, with 22 bases separating them. CDR1 and CDR2 from the germline V gene are SQVTM and ANQGSEA. This CDR3 contains 16 residues. CDR3 DNA sequence: TGCAGCCCCAGTCCCGGGGCCCCTTGGGGCAATCAGCCCCAGCATTTT. It codes for CSPSPGAPWGNQPQHF. Filled out from reference TRBV29-1 and TRBJ1-5, the complete variable domain reads SAVISQKPSRDICQRGTSLTIQCQVDSQVTMMFWYRQQPGQSLTLIATANQGSEATYESGFVIDKFPISRPNLTFSTLTVSNMSPEDSSIYLCSPSPGAPWGNQPQHFGDGTRLSIL.

At least ten counts were recorded for this clonotype. The chain is built from TRBV5-1 and TRBJ2-1; 12 bases map to TRBD2. Unmatched junction bases numbered 14, after V lost 4 bases and J lost 6 bases. The CDR3 runs to 18 residues. Germline V gene lookup returns CDR1 SGHRS and CDR2 YFSETQ. The CDR3 loop is CASSDLAGGPSVANEQFF. CDR3 nucleotides: TGCGCCAGCAGCGATCTAGCGGGGGGGCCTTCGGTCGCCAATGAGCAGTTCTTC.

This clonotype was counted ten times or more. This sequence may be a read error, since a much larger clone differs from it by one base. The rearrangement uses TRBV5-1 and TRBJ1-3; D gene ambiguous. CDR1 and CDR2 (germline): SGHRS, YFSETQ. The CDR3 consists of 15 residues. V shed 4 bases and J shed 0 bases, with 11 bases lying between them. The CDR3 region is CASSQDTYSGNTIYF. CDR3 coding DNA: TGCGCCAGCAGCCAAGACACATACTCTGGAAACACCATATATTTT.

This clonotype was counted ten times or more. The J gene is TRBJ1-3, the V gene TRBV25-1, with D uncertain. The CDR3 sequence is 17 residues long. Germline V gives CDR1 MGHDK, CDR2 SYGVNS. V dropped 5 bases and J dropped 0 bases, with 17 bases sitting between them. The CDR3 sequence is CASSPLGGSGSGNTIYF. The CDR3 DNA is TGTGCCAGCAGTCCCCTAGGTGGGAGCGGCTCTGGAAACACCATATATTTT. The whole variable domain, remainder taken from reference TRBV25-1 and TRBJ1-3, is EADIYQTPRYLVIGTGKKITLECSQTMGHDKMYWYQQDPGMELHLIHYSYGVNSTEKGDLSSESTVSRIRTEHFPLTLESARPSHTSQYLCASSPLGGSGSGNTIYFGEGSWLTVV.

The chain recombines TRBV24-1 with TRBJ1-5, with D possibly TRBD1 on 5 matching bases. Between the trimmed V and J ends, which lost 5 bases and 8 bases, there was a span of 12 bases. Germline V gene sequence: CDR1 KGHDR, CDR2 SFDVKD. This CDR3 is built from 13 residues. The CDR3 protein is CATSGGVKEPQHF. The DNA of the CDR3 is TGTGCCACCAGTGGGGGGGTTAAGGAGCCCCAGCATTTT.

This clonotype was detected many times. The chain employs TRBV7-2 and TRBJ1-5; TRBD1 might be the D (5 bases). Germline V lookup: CDR1 SGHTA, CDR2 FQGNSA. The CDR3 runs 13 residues. V was trimmed by 7 bases and J by 6 bases, leaving 13 bases between them. CDR3 in DNA: TGTGCCAGCACCAACCGGGGCGGTCAGCCCCAGCATTTT. It yields the protein CASTNRGGQPQHF.

This clonotype showed up many times. At one boundary the junction diverges from the germline segment, which might be a read error. J is TRBJ2-3 and V is TRBV12-3 or TRBV12-4; 7 bases are shared with TRBD1. CDR3 length: 14 amino acids. As DNA, the CDR3 is TGTGCCAGCAGTTTTCCCAGGGGGTCAGAAACGCAGTATTTT. This encodes CASSFPRGSETQYF.

This clonotype was counted at least ten times. The chain joins TRBV30 to TRBJ1-2, with 7 bases that match TRBD1. The CDR3 is 13 amino acids. J gave up 3 bases and V 4 bases, and 5 bases lay outside the gene matches. Germline V gives CDR1 GTSNPN, CDR2 SVGIG (reference sequence). The CDR3 protein is CAWKTGLDYGYTF. The CDR3, as DNA: TGTGCCTGGAAGACAGGGTTAGACTATGGCTACACCTTC. The whole variable domain, filled in from reference TRBV30 and TRBJ1-2, reads SQTIHQWPATLVQPVGSPLSLECTVEGTSNPNLYWYRQAAGRGLQLLFYSVGIGQISSEVPQNLSASRPQDRQFILSSKKLLLSDSGFYLCAWKTGLDYGYTFGSGTRLTVV.

This clonotype came up many times. The V and J genes are TRBV14 and TRBJ2-1, with D perhaps being TRBD1 or TRBD2 (6 bases each). CDR3 size: 15 residues. Germline V lookup: CDR1 SGHDN, CDR2 FVKESK. Trimming took 2 bases from V and 2 from J, leaving 10 bases between them. CDR3 amino acids: CASSQKRGAYNEQFF. CDR3 bases: TGTGCCAGCAGCCAAAAAAGGGGGGCCTACAATGAGCAGTTCTTC. Supplemented by reference TRBV14 and TRBJ2-1, the full variable domain reads EAGVTQFPSHSVIEKGQTVTLRCDPISGHDNLYWYRRVMGKEIKFLLHFVKESKQDESGMPNNRFLAERTGGTYSTLKVQPAELEDSGVYFCASSQKRGAYNEQFFGPGTRLTVL.

In its sample, this clonotype was seen many times. The chain uses TRBV2 and TRBJ1-5; no firm D call. Trimming pared 4 bases from V and 5 bases from J, leaving 6 bases between. Germline V lookup: CDR1 SNHLY, CDR2 FYNNEI. CDR3 size: 12 residues. CDR3 loop: CASSGWDQPQHF. CDR3 bases: TGTGCCAGCAGTGGTTGGGATCAGCCCCAGCATTTT.

Many counts were recorded for this clonotype. This rearrangement joins TRBV7-9 to TRBJ2-1; TRBD2 aligns across 8 bases. The CDR3 covers 16 residues. J gave up 5 bases and V 5 bases, and 11 bases lay outside the gene matches. Germline V gene sequence: CDR1 SEHNR, CDR2 FQNEAQ (reference sequence). The CDR3 nucleotides read TGTGCCAGCAGCGAGGGATGGCGGGGGGCCCACAATGAGCAGTTCTTC. This translates into CASSEGWRGAHNEQFF.

This clonotype was picked up many times. The rearrangement links TRBV11-2 to TRBJ2-4, with unresolved D. The germline V gene has CDR1 SGHAT and CDR2 FQNNGV. There are 14 residues in the CDR3. Trimming left V 6 bases short and J 0 bases short, with 9 bases between. The DNA for the CDR3 is TGTGCCAGCAGTTCCAGCCGAGCCAAAAACATTCAGTACTTC. This codes for CASSSSRAKNIQYF. Full variable domain (remainder filled in from reference TRBV11-2 and TRBJ2-4): EAGVAQSPRYKIIEKRQSVAFWCNPISGHATLYWYQQILGQGPKLLIQFQNNGVVDDSQLPKDRFSAERLKGVDSTLKIQPAKLEDSAVYLCASSSSRAKNIQYFGAGTRLSVL.

This clonotype was seen ten or more times. The chain combines TRBV12-3 or TRBV12-4 with TRBJ1-1, with 8 positions matching TRBD1. There are 16 residues in the CDR3. V lost 6 bases, J lost 7 bases, and 16 bases stayed unmatched. Here the CDR3 reads CASSLRSLTGANEAFF. The DNA of the CDR3 is TGTGCCAGCAGCTTACGGAGTTTGACAGGGGCCAATGAAGCTTTCTTT.

This clonotype was found many times. The rearrangement joins TRBV20-1 to TRBJ2-3, with D possibly TRBD1 on 5 matching bases. The V end lost 3 bases, the J end lost 5 bases, and 12 bases lay between the germline ends. The CDR3 length is 13 residues. The germline V gene encodes CDR1 DFQATT and CDR2 SNEGSKA (reference sequence). CDR3 DNA sequence: TGCAGTGCTAGCCTAAGACAGCAAGATACGCAGTATTTT. Translation: CSASLRQQDTQYF.

The V call is TRBV3-1, the J call TRBJ2-1, with D maybe TRBD2 (5 bases). This CDR3 region has 15 residues. Looked up from germline, CDR1 is LGHDT and CDR2 is YNNKEL (reference sequence). V lost 0 bases, J lost 3 bases, and 9 bases lay in between. The CDR3 DNA is TGTGCCAGCAGCCAAGATTCTAGCTACTACAATGAGCAGTTCTTC. As protein: CASSQDSSYYNEQFF.

This clonotype was seen repeatedly, ten times or more. V usage is TRBV4-1 and J usage is TRBJ1-4; possibly TRBD1 for D (5 bases). V was cut by 4 bases and J by 3 bases, with 24 bases left in between. This CDR3 contains 19 residues. Germline V gene sequence: CDR1 MGHRA, CDR2 YSYEKL. This CDR3 is CASSPGRGRVARSNEKLFF. The CDR3 bases are TGCGCCAGCAGCCCCGGACGCGGCAGGGTTGCTAGGTCTAATGAAAAACTGTTTTTT.

The sample holds many counts of this clonotype. The J gene is TRBJ2-3, the V gene TRBV27, with D perhaps assigned TRBD1 or TRBD2 (5 bases each). This CDR3 comprises 14 residues. Germline CDR1 is MNHEY and CDR2 is SMNVEV (reference sequence). Trimming took off 6 bases at V and 0 bases at J, with 10 bases between the two ends. CDR3 sequence reads: CASSRDLSTDTQYF. The DNA of the CDR3 is TGTGCCAGCAGCAGGGACCTTAGCACAGATACGCAGTATTTT.

This clonotype was seen many times. The chain combines TRBV7-8 with TRBJ1-5; 7 positions match TRBD1. V gave up 6 bases and J gave up 0 bases; unmatched junction bases: 5. Germline V gene sequence: CDR1 SGHVS, CDR2 FQNEAQ. This CDR3 is built from 15 residues. The CDR3, as DNA: TGTGCCAGCAGGCCCGACAGGGTTAGCAATCAGCCCCAGCATTTT. Residues: CASRPDRVSNQPQHF.

This clonotype appeared a few times. The rearrangement uses TRBV20-1 and TRBJ2-7, with 11 bases matching TRBD2. Trimming removed 0 bases from V and 3 bases from J; junction bases left unmatched: 4. The CDR3 runs 15 residues. The germline CDR1 and CDR2 sequences are DFQATT and SNEGSKA (reference sequence). The CDR3, as DNA: TGCAGTGCTAGAGACGTTACTAGCGGGGGCTACGAGCAGTACTTC. The encoded protein is CSARDVTSGGYEQYF.